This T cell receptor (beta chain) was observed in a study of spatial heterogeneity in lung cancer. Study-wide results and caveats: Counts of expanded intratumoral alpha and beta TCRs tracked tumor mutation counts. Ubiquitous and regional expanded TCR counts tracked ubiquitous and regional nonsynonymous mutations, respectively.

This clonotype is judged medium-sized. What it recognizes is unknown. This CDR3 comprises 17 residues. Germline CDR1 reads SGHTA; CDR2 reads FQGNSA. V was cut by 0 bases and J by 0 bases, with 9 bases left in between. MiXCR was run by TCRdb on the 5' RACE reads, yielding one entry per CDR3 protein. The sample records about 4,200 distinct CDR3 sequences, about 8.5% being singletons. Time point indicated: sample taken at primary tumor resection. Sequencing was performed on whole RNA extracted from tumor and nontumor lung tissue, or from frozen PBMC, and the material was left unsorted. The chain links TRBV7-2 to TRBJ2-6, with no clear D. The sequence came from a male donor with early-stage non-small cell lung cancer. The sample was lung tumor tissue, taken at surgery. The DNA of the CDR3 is TGTGCCAGCAGCTTAGCTCCAGTAAGCTCTGGGGCCAACGTCCTGACTTTC. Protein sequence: CASSLAPVSSGANVLTF.